The clone carrying this T cell receptor beta chain has a count of ten or more. Combining a sample-barcoded 5' primer with a J-beta primer mix, a second PCR ran for roughly 6 to 12 cycles. TCRdb independently ran MiXCR on the 5' RACE reads; one entry per CDR3 protein. In the table there are 730,000 or so distinct CDR3 sequences, around 43% of which are singletons. The data belong to a study of blood T cells in healthy people across ages. With V trimmed by 0 bases and J by 8 bases, 6 bases remained unmatched. Germline-derived CDR1 and CDR2 are SGHRS and YFSETQ. This CDR3 spans 16 amino acids. The sample was blood. This clonotype originated in an elderly man in good health. The V and J genes are TRBV5-1 and TRBJ1-6; 9 nucleotides match TRBD1. The CDR3 nucleotides are TGCGCCAGCAGCTTGGACAGGGGGCGAGGGTATTCACCCCTCCACTTT. As protein: CASSLDRGRGYSPLHF.